This TCR beta chain was identified in a study of control samples from healthy donors and cancer patients. Sequencing was performed with immunoSEQ multiplex PCR; in TCRdb, only in-frame clones are kept and a portion is missing. In the table there are 120,000 to 150,000 clones, more than 90% of which are singletons. CDR3 length: 14 amino acids. CDR1 is MDHEN, CDR2 SYDVKM, per germline. Trimming shortened V by 4 bases and J by 3 bases, and 13 bases separated the two germline ends. Sequenced material: blood. The V gene is TRBV28, the J gene TRBJ2-7, with D possibly matching TRBD2 (6 bases). This sequence originates from a man aged 25 to 45 in good health. CDR3: CASSSTNGGYEQYF. In DNA, the CDR3 is TGTGCCAGCAGTTCTACCAACGGGGGCTACGAGCAGTACTTC.